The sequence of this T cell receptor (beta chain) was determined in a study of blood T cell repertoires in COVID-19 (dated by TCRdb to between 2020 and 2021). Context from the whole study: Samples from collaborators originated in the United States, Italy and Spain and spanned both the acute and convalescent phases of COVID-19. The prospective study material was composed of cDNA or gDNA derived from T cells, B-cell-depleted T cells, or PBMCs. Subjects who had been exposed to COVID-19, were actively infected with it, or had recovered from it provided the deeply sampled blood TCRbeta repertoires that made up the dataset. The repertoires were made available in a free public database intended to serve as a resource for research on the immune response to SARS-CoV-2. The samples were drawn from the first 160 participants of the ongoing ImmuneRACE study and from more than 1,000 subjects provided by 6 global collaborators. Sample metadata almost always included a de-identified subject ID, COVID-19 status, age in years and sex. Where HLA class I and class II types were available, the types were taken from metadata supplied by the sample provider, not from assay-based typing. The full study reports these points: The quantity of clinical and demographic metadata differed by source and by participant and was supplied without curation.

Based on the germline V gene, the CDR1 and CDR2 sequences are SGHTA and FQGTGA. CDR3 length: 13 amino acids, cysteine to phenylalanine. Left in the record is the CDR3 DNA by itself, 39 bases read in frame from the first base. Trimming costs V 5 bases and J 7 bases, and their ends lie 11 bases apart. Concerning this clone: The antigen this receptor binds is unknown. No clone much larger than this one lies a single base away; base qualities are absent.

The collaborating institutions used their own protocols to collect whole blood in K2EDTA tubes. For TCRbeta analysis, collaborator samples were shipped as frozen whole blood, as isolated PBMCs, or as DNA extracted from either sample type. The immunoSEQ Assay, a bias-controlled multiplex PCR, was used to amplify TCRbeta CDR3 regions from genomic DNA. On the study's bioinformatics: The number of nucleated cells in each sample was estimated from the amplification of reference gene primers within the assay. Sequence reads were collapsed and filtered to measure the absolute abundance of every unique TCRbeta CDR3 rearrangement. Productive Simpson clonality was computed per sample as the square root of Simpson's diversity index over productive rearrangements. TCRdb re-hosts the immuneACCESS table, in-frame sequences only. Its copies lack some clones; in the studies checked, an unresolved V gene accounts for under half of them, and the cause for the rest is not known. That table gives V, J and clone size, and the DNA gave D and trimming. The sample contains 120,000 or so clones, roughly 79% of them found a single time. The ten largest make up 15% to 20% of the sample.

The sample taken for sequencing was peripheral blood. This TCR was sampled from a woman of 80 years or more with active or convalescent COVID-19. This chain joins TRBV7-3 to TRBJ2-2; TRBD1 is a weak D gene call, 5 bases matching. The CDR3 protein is CASSPQGYGELFF. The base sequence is TGTGCCAGCAGCCCCCAGGGTTACGGGGAGCTGTTTTTT.